These 5 T cell receptor beta chains share one sample of origin, sequenced in a study of response to subunit inactivated influenza vaccine. TCRdb ran MiXCR on the RT-PCR reads and lists one entry per CDR3 protein. Of 500,000 to 650,000 distinct CDR3 sequences detected, around 8% appear once; the ten largest clones hold roughly 13%. The sequenced sample was PBMCs from blood, obtained less than 30 months after vaccination. Every receptor here comes from a man between 50 and 69 years old who received an inactivated influenza vaccine.

The V and J genes are TRBV7-8 and TRBJ2-7; a possible D gene is TRBD2 (5 bases). Germline values: CDR1 SGHVS, CDR2 FQNEAQ. Trimming stripped 10 bases from V and 4 bases from J, with 23 bases between. The CDR3 spans 15 residues. Here the CDR3 DNA reads TGTGCCACGCAACCAGGCACCGGACTGACATACGAGCAGTACTTC. It specifies CATQPGTGLTYEQYF. The complete variable domain, with remaining parts taken from reference TRBV7-8 and TRBJ2-7, reads GAGVSQSPRYKVAKRGQDVALRCDPISGHVSLFWYQQALGQGPEFLTYFQNEAQLDKSGLPSDRFFAERPEGSVSTLKIQRTQQEDSAVYLCATQPGTGLTYEQYFGPGTRLTVT.

This chain joins TRBV7-2 and TRBJ1-2; 7 bases align to TRBD1. This CDR3 spans 14 amino acids. The germline CDR1 and CDR2 sequences are SGHTA and FQGNSA. Unmatched junction bases numbered 10, after V lost 5 bases and J lost 7 bases. CDR3 DNA sequence: TGTGCCAGCAGCCCCGAGGGACAGATTGGTGGCTACACCTTC. Translating gives CASSPEGQIGGYTF.

V is TRBV7-8 and J is TRBJ2-5, with D maybe TRBD1 (5 bases). Per the germline V gene, CDR1 is SGHVS and CDR2 is FQNEAQ. V shed 1 base and J shed 4 bases, with 10 bases lying between them. The CDR3 consists of 14 residues. CDR3 in amino acids: CASSLGSGIETQYF. CDR3 nucleotides: TGTGCCAGCAGCTTAGGTTCAGGGATAGAGACCCAGTACTTC.

This clonotype was counted ten times or more. The chain employs TRBV5-1 and TRBJ2-7; D unclear. V lost 7 bases and J 0 bases, leaving 17 bases between the germline ends. The CDR3 is made up of 15 amino acids. Germline lookup yields CDR1 SGHRS and CDR2 YFSETQ. CDR3 sequence: CASGRHRANSYEQYF. The CDR3 coding sequence is TGCGCCAGCGGACGCCACCGGGCTAACTCCTACGAGCAGTACTTC.

This clonotype was seen more than once but under ten times. This chain links TRBV5-1 with TRBJ2-2, with no clear D. The CDR3 extends over 17 amino acids. Germline CDR1 SGHRS, CDR2 YFSETQ. V was shortened by 0 bases and J by 5 bases, with 17 bases between the two germline ends. DNA of the CDR3: TGCGCCAGCAGCTTGGACAACAGCGCGTTGGGGACCGGGGAGCTGTTTTTT. Its protein is CASSLDNSALGTGELFF.